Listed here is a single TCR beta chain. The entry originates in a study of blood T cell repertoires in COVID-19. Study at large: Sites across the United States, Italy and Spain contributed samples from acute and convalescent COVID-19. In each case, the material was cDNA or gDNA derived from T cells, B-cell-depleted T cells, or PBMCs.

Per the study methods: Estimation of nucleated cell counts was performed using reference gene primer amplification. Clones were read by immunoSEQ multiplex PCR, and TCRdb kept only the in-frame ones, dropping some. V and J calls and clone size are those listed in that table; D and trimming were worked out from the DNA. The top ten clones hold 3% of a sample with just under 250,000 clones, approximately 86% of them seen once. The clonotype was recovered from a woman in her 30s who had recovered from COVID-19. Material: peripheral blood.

This CDR3 reads CASSQNRDSNQPQHF. DNA of the CDR3: TGTGCCAGCAGCCAGAACAGGGATAGCAATCAGCCCCAGCATTTT. The chain links TRBV3-1 (or the pseudogene TRBV3-2) to TRBJ1-5, with a weak D call TRBD1 (6 bases). Trimming stripped 3 bases from V and 0 bases from J, with 9 bases between. The CDR3 loop spans 15 amino acids. Germline values: CDR1 LGHDT, CDR2 YNNKEL (reference sequence).